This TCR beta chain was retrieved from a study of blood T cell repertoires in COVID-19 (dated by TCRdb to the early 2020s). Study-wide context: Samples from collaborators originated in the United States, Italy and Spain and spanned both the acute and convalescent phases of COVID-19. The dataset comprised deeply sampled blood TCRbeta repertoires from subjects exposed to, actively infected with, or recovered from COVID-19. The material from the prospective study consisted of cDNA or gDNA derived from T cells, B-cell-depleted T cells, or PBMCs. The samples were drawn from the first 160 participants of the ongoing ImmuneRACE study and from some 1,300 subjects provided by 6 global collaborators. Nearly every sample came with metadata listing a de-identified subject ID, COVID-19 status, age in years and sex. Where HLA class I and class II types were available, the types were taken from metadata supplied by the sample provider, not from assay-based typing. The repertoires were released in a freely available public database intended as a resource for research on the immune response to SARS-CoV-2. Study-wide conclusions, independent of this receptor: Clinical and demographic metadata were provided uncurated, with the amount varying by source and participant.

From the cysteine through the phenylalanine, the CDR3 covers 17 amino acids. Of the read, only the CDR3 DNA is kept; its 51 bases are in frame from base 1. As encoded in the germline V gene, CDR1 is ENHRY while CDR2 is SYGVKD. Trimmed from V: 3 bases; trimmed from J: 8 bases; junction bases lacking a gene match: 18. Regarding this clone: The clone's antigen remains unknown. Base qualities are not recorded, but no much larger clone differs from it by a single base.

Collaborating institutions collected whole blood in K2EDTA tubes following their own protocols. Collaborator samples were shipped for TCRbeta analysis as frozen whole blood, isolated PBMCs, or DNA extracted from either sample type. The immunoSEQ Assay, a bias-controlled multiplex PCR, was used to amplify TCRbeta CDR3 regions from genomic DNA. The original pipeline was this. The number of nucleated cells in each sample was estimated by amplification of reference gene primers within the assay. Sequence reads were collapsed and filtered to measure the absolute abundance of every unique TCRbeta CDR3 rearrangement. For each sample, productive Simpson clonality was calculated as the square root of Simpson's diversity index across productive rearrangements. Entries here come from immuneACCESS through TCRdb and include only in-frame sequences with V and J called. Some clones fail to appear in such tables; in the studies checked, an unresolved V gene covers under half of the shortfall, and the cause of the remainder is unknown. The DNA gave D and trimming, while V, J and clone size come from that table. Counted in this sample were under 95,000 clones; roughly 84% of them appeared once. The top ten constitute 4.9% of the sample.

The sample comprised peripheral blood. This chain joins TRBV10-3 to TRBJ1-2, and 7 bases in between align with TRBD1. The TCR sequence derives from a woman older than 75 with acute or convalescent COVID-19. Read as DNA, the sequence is TGTGCCATCAGTGATTACGGGACAGCGCTCCTCGGCCTAGGCTACACCTTC. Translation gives CAISDYGTALLGLGYTF.